Following are 30 T cell receptor beta chains from one sample sequenced in a study of cytomegalovirus exposure and HLA in healthy donors. Primers included in the PCR were 60 Vbeta and 13 Jbeta primers. Assay used: immunoSEQ multiplex PCR; TCRdb lists only in-frame clones, some missing. Of 170,000 or so clones detected, roughly 78% appear once; the ten largest clones hold 3.1%. Material for sequencing was PBMCs. Source of these receptors: a woman aged 40 to 49 in good health and CMV-seronegative.

The rearrangement joins TRBV18 to TRBJ2-7; 9 positions match TRBD1. V gave up 3 bases and J gave up 5 bases; unmatched junction bases: 11. The CDR3 runs 16 residues. Germline V gene lookup returns CDR1 KGHSH and CDR2 LQKENI. The CDR3, as DNA: TGTGCCAGCTCACCCAGACAGGGGGGACTTGGGGACGAGCAGTACTTC. Amino acids: CASSPRQGGLGDEQYF. Full variable domain (missing parts from reference TRBV18 and TRBJ2-7): NAGVMQNPRHLVRRRGQEARLRCSPMKGHSHVYWYRQLPEEGLKFMVYLQKENIIDESGMPKERFSAEFPKEGPSILRIQQVVRGDSAAYFCASSPRQGGLGDEQYFGPGTRLTVT.

The chain recombines TRBV12-5 with TRBJ2-3, with D possibly TRBD1 on 6 matching bases. CDR3 size: 16 residues. V lost 1 base and J 3 bases, leaving 14 bases between the germline ends. Germline V lookup: CDR1 LGHNT, CDR2 FRNRAP. CDR3 residues: CASGLGHRVRTDTQYF. In nucleotides, the CDR3 is TGTGCTAGTGGTTTGGGGCACAGGGTTCGAACAGATACGCAGTATTTT.

This chain uses TRBV5-6 with TRBJ2-7; possibly TRBD1 for D (6 bases). The CDR3 totals 13 residues. CDR1 SGHDT and CDR2 YYEEEE come from the germline V gene. V dropped 1 base and J dropped 3 bases, with 8 bases sitting between them. The CDR3 nucleotides are TGTGCCAGCAGCTTGTGGGGGCTCTACGAGCAGTACTTC. Its translation: CASSLWGLYEQYF.

The V gene is TRBV2, the J gene TRBJ1-5; D is unclear. V was clipped by 3 bases and J by 1 base, with 13 bases between them. Germline V CDR1 and CDR2: SNHLY, FYNNEI. The CDR3 is made up of 16 amino acids. The CDR3 reads CASSDSLGGSNQPQHF. The CDR3 DNA sequence: TGTGCCAGCAGTGATAGTTTGGGAGGGAGCAATCAGCCCCAGCATTTT.

The chain employs TRBV5-8 and TRBJ2-5; 10 bases align to TRBD2. The CDR3 consists of 18 residues. The J segment lost 0 bases and the V segment lost 3 bases, leaving 11 bases of the junction unmatched. Germline values: CDR1 SGHTS, CDR2 YDEGEE. CDR3 region: CASSSGDQLAGNQETQYF. The CDR3 nucleotides are TGTGCCAGCAGCTCAGGAGACCAACTAGCGGGGAACCAAGAGACCCAGTACTTC.

This clone came up a few times. The gene calls are TRBV6-1 and TRBJ1-2; D is undetermined. Trimming left V 1 base short and J 4 bases short, with 13 bases between. This CDR3 spans 15 amino acids. From germline, CDR1 is MNHNS and CDR2 SASEGT. CDR3 nucleotide sequence: TGTGCCAGCAGTGAAGAAGCATTCCGCCGCTATGGCTACACCTTC. This translates into CASSEEAFRRYGYTF.

The chain recombines TRBV15 with TRBJ1-6; no clear D gene. Germline values: CDR1 LNHNV, CDR2 YYDKDF (reference sequence). The CDR3 covers 16 residues. The V end was cut by 0 bases, the J end by 7 bases, with 13 bases between. This chain's CDR3 is CATSRDFPVKNSPLHF. DNA for the CDR3: TGTGCCACCAGCAGAGATTTCCCAGTCAAGAATTCACCCCTCCACTTT.

The chain links TRBV19 to TRBJ1-2, with TRBD1 matching over 8 bases. Losses at the gene ends were 4 bases for V and 3 bases for J; bases not matched to a gene: 10. The germline V gene has CDR1 LNHDA and CDR2 SQIVND (reference sequence). The CDR3 has 16 amino acids. This CDR3 reads CASSTGQGRFDYGYTF. The DNA for the CDR3 is TGTGCCAGTAGTACTGGACAGGGTAGGTTCGACTATGGCTACACCTTC.

The rearrangement links TRBV7-2 to TRBJ2-3, with 11 bases identical to TRBD2. V shed 5 bases and J 1 base; nucleotides not matched to a gene: 5. Germline V gene data show CDR1 as SGHTA and CDR2 as FQGNSA. CDR3 length equals 16 residues. The CDR3 region has the DNA TGTGCCAGCAGCGAGAGACTAGCGGGGCGCACAGATACGCAGTATTTT. Residues: CASSERLAGRTDTQYF.

The V call is TRBV11-2, the J call TRBJ2-5; D ambiguous. Deletions cut 3 bases from V and 5 bases from J, with 16 bases between. The CDR3 sequence is 15 residues long. Per germline, CDR1 SGHAT and CDR2 FQNNGV. CDR3 bases: TGTGCCAGCAGCTTGGCGGCGTGGTCGGTGGAGACCCAGTACTTC. This sequence encodes CASSLAAWSVETQYF. The full variable domain, with the rest looked up from reference TRBV11-2 and TRBJ2-5, is EAGVAQSPRYKIIEKRQSVAFWCNPISGHATLYWYQQILGQGPKLLIQFQNNGVVDDSQLPKDRFSAERLKGVDSTLKIQPAKLEDSAVYLCASSLAAWSVETQYFGPGTRLLVL.

Here the CDR3 DNA reads TGCGCCAGCAGCCCAAGCGCTCTTCCGGTCCAGGGGGTCTCCTACGAGCAGTACTTC. Its translation: CASSPSALPVQGVSYEQYF. The chain recombines TRBV4-1 with TRBJ2-7; TRBD1 agrees at 7 bases. The ends lost 4 bases at V and 0 bases at J; junction bases unmatched: 18. This CDR3 spans 19 amino acids. The germline V gene has CDR1 MGHRA and CDR2 YSYEKL.

The gene calls are TRBV10-3 and TRBJ2-7, with TRBD1 matching over 10 bases. The CDR3 totals 16 residues. Germline lookup yields CDR1 ENHRY and CDR2 SYGVKD. After removal of 2 bases from V and 1 base from J, the junction contained 5 bases not matched to a gene. In DNA form, the CDR3 reads TGTGCCATCAGTGAGCACCGGGACAGGGGATCCTACGAGCAGTACTTC. This sequence encodes CAISEHRDRGSYEQYF.

The gene calls are TRBV7-8 and TRBJ2-2; 8 nucleotides agree with TRBD1. V shed 1 base, J shed 5 bases, and the junction held 6 bases outside the gene matches. Germline loops: CDR1 SGHVS, CDR2 FQNEAQ. This CDR3 spans 16 amino acids. The CDR3 loop is CASSLVRTGRTGELFF. CDR3 DNA sequence: TGTGCCAGCAGCTTAGTTCGGACAGGGCGGACCGGGGAGCTGTTTTTT.

This chain connects TRBV11-3 to TRBJ2-3, with a tentative D call TRBD2 (7 bases). The CDR3 totals 14 residues. Germline V gene lookup returns CDR1 SGHNT and CDR2 YENEEA. Deletions cut 4 bases from V and 1 base from J, with 9 bases between. CDR3 region: CASSSGGRTDTQYF. The CDR3 nucleotides are TGTGCCAGCAGCTCGGGGGGCCGCACAGATACGCAGTATTTT.

The chain employs TRBV6-6 and TRBJ1-1; D unclear. Between the trimmed V and J ends, which lost 2 bases and 7 bases, there was a span of 14 bases. From germline, CDR1 is MNHNY and CDR2 SVGAGI (reference sequence). This CDR3 has 14 amino acids. The DNA for the CDR3 is TGTGCCAGCAGTTACAGGACGGATGGACTTGAAGCTTTCTTT. This gives the protein CASSYRTDGLEAFF.

The V and J genes are TRBV15 and TRBJ1-5; D may be TRBD1 (5 bases). The CDR3 is 16 residues long. Germline V gene data show CDR1 as LNHNV and CDR2 as YYDKDF (reference sequence). The V gene lost 0 bases and the J gene lost 5 bases, with 14 bases spanning the gap. This CDR3 is CATSRDSGVSYQPQHF. Written as DNA, the CDR3 is TGTGCCACCAGCAGAGATTCGGGGGTTAGTTATCAGCCCCAGCATTTT.

This clone was recorded a few times. V usage is TRBV13 and J usage is TRBJ1-1, with 7 bases matching TRBD1. The CDR3 sequence is 13 residues long. V gave up 4 bases and J gave up 4 bases; unmatched junction bases: 3. CDR1 is PRHDT, CDR2 FYEKMQ, per germline (reference sequence). CDR3 sequence reads: CASSSDRATEAFF. DNA of the CDR3: TGTGCCAGCAGCTCCGACAGGGCCACTGAAGCTTTCTTT.

For this clone: The same CDR3 arises from other DNA sequences in this sample as well. The rearrangement uses TRBV18 and TRBJ2-7; D gene uncertain. V was pared by 0 bases and J by 0 bases, with 3 bases between. Germline assignment: CDR1 KGHSH and CDR2 LQKENI. The CDR3 is 13 residues long. The CDR3 nucleotides read TGTGCCAGCTCACCACCGAGCTCCTACGAGCAGTACTTC. Translated: CASSPPSSYEQYF. Using reference TRBV18 and TRBJ2-7 for the parts outside the CDR3, the full variable domain is NAGVMQNPRHLVRRRGQEARLRCSPMKGHSHVYWYRQLPEEGLKFMVYLQKENIIDESGMPKERFSAEFPKEGPSILRIQQVVRGDSAAYFCASSPPSSYEQYFGPGTRLTVT.

This clone was seen just once. The rearrangement uses TRBV21-1 and TRBJ1-2. TRBV21-1 is described as a pseudogene. CDR3 length: 14 residues. The CDR3 DNA follows: TGTGCCAGCAGCGAGGGATTTCAGAGGTATGGCTACACCTTC. Translation: CASSEGFQRYGYTF.

This clone appeared a few times. The rearrangement uses TRBV9 and TRBJ1-2; possibly TRBD1 for D (6 bases). Trimming pared 2 bases from V and 8 bases from J, leaving 16 bases between. CDR3 size: 14 residues. From germline, CDR1 is SGDLS and CDR2 YYNGEE. CDR3 loop: CASSVLQGGEGYTF. The CDR3 bases are TGTGCCAGCAGCGTGTTACAGGGCGGTGAGGGCTACACCTTC.

V and J are TRBV6-1 and TRBJ1-5, with 7 bases that match TRBD1. Germline loops: CDR1 MNHNS, CDR2 SASEGT. This CDR3 is built from 13 residues. V lost 6 bases, J lost 6 bases, and 5 bases stayed unmatched. CDR3 nucleotides: TGTGCCAGCAGGACAGGGAATCGTCAGCCCCAGCATTTT. It encodes CASRTGNRQPQHF.

The gene calls are TRBV10-2 and TRBJ2-7, with 7 bases fitting TRBD1. The CDR3 consists of 14 residues. The J segment lost 2 bases and the V segment lost 0 bases, leaving 1 base of the junction unmatched. The germline V gene encodes CDR1 WSHSY and CDR2 SAAADI. CDR3 region: CASSESGQTYEQYF. The CDR3 DNA reads as TGCGCCAGCAGTGAGTCGGGACAGACCTACGAGCAGTACTTC.

The chain links TRBV9 to TRBJ1-6, with D perhaps matching TRBD1 (5 bases). The germline V gene has CDR1 SGDLS and CDR2 YYNGEE. The V end was cut by 2 bases, the J end by 7 bases, with 13 bases between. This CDR3 is 15 amino acids long. In nucleotides, the CDR3 is TGTGCCAGCAGCGTTGGATTGGGGGGGAATTCACCCCTCCACTTT. Its translation: CASSVGLGGNSPLHF. Full variable domain (rest looked up from reference TRBV9 and TRBJ1-6): DSGVTQTPKHLITATGQRVTLRCSPRSGDLSVYWYQQSLDQGLQFLIQYYNGEERAKGNILERFSAQQFPDLHSELNLSSLELGDSALYFCASSVGLGGNSPLHFGNGTRLTVT.

This clone was picked up one time. The V call is TRBV28, the J call TRBJ2-3; weak D call: TRBD1 (6 bases). The V gene lost 3 bases and the J gene lost 0 bases, with 19 bases spanning the gap. The CDR3 is 18 residues long. Per germline, CDR1 MDHEN and CDR2 SYDVKM. CDR3 residues: CASSLGPTGTISTDTQYF. The CDR3 DNA reads TGTGCCAGCAGTTTGGGGCCGACCGGGACAATAAGCACAGATACGCAGTATTTT.

This chain joins TRBV6-6 and TRBJ1-5; TRBD1 matches at 8 bases. V gave up 6 bases and J gave up 6 bases; unmatched junction bases: 7. Germline V gene data show CDR1 as MNHNY and CDR2 as SVGAGI (reference sequence). CDR3 size: 14 residues. The CDR3 sequence is CASSPTGVTQPQHF. The CDR3 DNA reads as TGTGCCAGCAGCCCGACAGGGGTCACTCAGCCCCAGCATTTT.

The V call is TRBV5-1, the J call TRBJ2-1; 14 nucleotides match TRBD2. The CDR3 is made up of 16 amino acids. The ends lost 3 bases at V and 9 bases at J; junction bases unmatched: 8. Germline CDR1 is SGHRS and CDR2 is YFSETQ. CDR3 DNA: TGCGCCAGCAGCTCCACCGGGACTAGCGGGGGAGCTGAGCAGTTCTTC. Its protein product is CASSSTGTSGGAEQFF.

The chain employs TRBV27 and TRBJ2-1, with D possibly TRBD1 on 6 matching bases. Germline CDR1 is MNHEY and CDR2 is SMNVEV (reference sequence). CDR3 size: 14 residues. Trimming took 6 bases from V and 0 from J, leaving 9 bases between them. CDR3 sequence reads: CASRQGSSYNEQFF. CDR3 nucleotides: TGTGCCAGCAGACAGGGAAGCTCCTACAATGAGCAGTTCTTC.

V is TRBV4-1 and J is TRBJ2-5; D possibly corresponds to TRBD2 (6 bases). The germline gives CDR1 MGHRA, CDR2 YSYEKL. Trimming cost V 0 bases and J 9 bases, with 11 bases left between them. There are 13 residues in the CDR3. In DNA form, the CDR3 reads TGCGCCAGCAGCCAAGAGAGGCCGGGGGCCCAGTACTTC. This codes for CASSQERPGAQYF.

This clone was seen a handful of times. The J gene is TRBJ2-3, the V gene TRBV4-2, with D tentatively TRBD2 (5 bases). Trimming removed 0 bases from V and 2 bases from J, with 9 bases in between. The CDR3 covers 15 residues. Germline V CDR1 and CDR2: LGHNA, YNFKEQ. The CDR3 DNA follows: TGTGCCAGCAGCCAAGATGAGGGCCACACAGATACGCAGTATTTT. Translation gives CASSQDEGHTDTQYF.

The gene calls are TRBV4-1 and TRBJ1-1, with TRBD1 identical over 9 bases. The CDR3 consists of 15 residues. Germline V gives CDR1 MGHRA, CDR2 YSYEKL. The V segment lost 5 bases and the J segment 6 bases; nucleotides outside the gene matches: 10. CDR3 protein: CASSRAGQGVSEAFF. CDR3 DNA: TGCGCCAGCAGCAGGGCGGGACAGGGTGTTTCTGAAGCTTTCTTT.